Presented here are 16 T cell receptor beta chains from one specimen sequenced in a study of OX40 agonist ivuxolimab in advanced cancers. Libraries were prepared by immunoSEQ multiplex PCR; TCRdb keeps only in-frame clonotypes and omits some of them. The sample has around 70,000 clones, approximately 80% seen once; the top ten hold about 1.1%. The sequencing here drew on CD4+ or CD8+ T cells sorted from blood, taken in a trial of the OX40 agonist ivuxolimab. The source is an adult with an advanced solid tumor such as melanoma, head and neck, liver or kidney cancer.

The J gene is TRBJ2-3, the V gene TRBV4-1; TRBD2 matches at 14 bases. This CDR3 region has 17 residues. The germline V gene has CDR1 MGHRA and CDR2 YSYEKL. Trimming cost V 3 bases and J 1 base; bases outside gene matches: 3. CDR3 in DNA: TGCGCCAGCAGCCACCAGGGACTAGCGGGGGGCACAGATACGCAGTATTTT. Its protein is CASSHQGLAGGTDTQYF.

The V and J genes are TRBV5-6 and TRBJ2-3; D remains unclear. CDR1 is SGHDT, CDR2 YYEEEE, per germline. The CDR3 sequence is 13 residues long. Trimming left V 4 bases short and J 5 bases short, with 11 bases between. The CDR3, as DNA: TGTGCCAGCAGCGCAAGGGCAGGAGATACGCAGTATTTT. This gives the protein CASSARAGDTQYF.

The rearrangement uses TRBV5-6 and TRBJ2-7; no firm D call. Germline CDR1 is SGHDT and CDR2 is YYEEEE. CDR3 length: 13 amino acids. The V gene lost 1 base and the J gene lost 5 bases, with 10 bases spanning the gap. In DNA, the CDR3 is TGTGCCAGCAGCTTGATGGTAGGCGACGAGCAGTACTTC. It yields the protein CASSLMVGDEQYF. The variable domain in full, completed from reference TRBV5-6 and TRBJ2-7, reads DAGVTQSPTHLIKTRGQQVTLRCSPKSGHDTVSWYQQALGQGPQFIFQYYEEEERQRGNFPDRFSGHQFPNYSSELNVNALLLGDSALYLCASSLMVGDEQYFGPGTRLTVT.

The rearrangement uses TRBV7-9 and TRBJ2-3; 9 bases are a match to TRBD1. The CDR3 is 18 amino acids. The germline CDR1 and CDR2 sequences are SEHNR and FQNEAQ (reference sequence). Trimming took 1 base from V and 6 from J; bases not matched to a gene: 14. The CDR3 DNA follows: TGTGCCAGCAGCTTAGGGGTCGCCGGGACAGGGCTTCTGGATACGCAGTATTTT. As protein: CASSLGVAGTGLLDTQYF.

V usage is TRBV7-2 and J usage is TRBJ2-5; D is undetermined. V was pared by 1 base and J by 7 bases, with 10 bases between. Germline loops: CDR1 SGHTA, CDR2 FQGNSA. CDR3 size: 13 residues. CDR3 region: CASSLGADGTQYF. The CDR3 coding sequence is TGTGCCAGCAGCTTAGGGGCAGACGGGACCCAGTACTTC. Drawing the rest from reference TRBV7-2 and TRBJ2-5, the complete variable domain is GAGVSQSPSNKVTEKGKDVELRCDPISGHTALYWYRQSLGQGLEFLIYFQGNSAPDKSGLPSDRFSAERTGGSVSTLTIQRTQQEDSAVYLCASSLGADGTQYFGPGTRLLVL.

The chain employs TRBV7-8 and TRBJ1-2; unclear D gene. The V end lost 1 base, the J end lost 2 bases, and 8 bases lay between the germline ends. The V gene's germline CDR1 is SGHVS and CDR2 FQNEAQ. The CDR3 runs 14 residues. Written as DNA, the CDR3 is TGTGCCAGCAGCTTAGATGCCCGGAACTATGGCTACACCTTC. Translating gives CASSLDARNYGYTF.

The sample holds a few counts of this clone. This chain uses TRBV2 with TRBJ1-1; D is possibly TRBD1 (5 bases). Germline-derived CDR1 and CDR2 are SNHLY and FYNNEI. Deletions cut 2 bases from V and 4 bases from J, with 8 bases between. This CDR3 is built from 13 residues. The DNA for the CDR3 is TGTGCCAGCAGTGAAAGGGGCATCACTGAAGCTTTCTTT. This encodes CASSERGITEAFF.

This chain uses TRBV19 with TRBJ1-4, with 9 nucleotides matching TRBD1. Germline CDR1 reads LNHDA; CDR2 reads SQIVND (reference sequence). The CDR3 runs to 14 residues. With V trimmed by 5 bases and J by 8 bases, 6 bases remained unmatched. CDR3 nucleotides: TGTGCCAGTAGTCCTGGGACAGGGTTGGAAAAACTGTTTTTT. Its translation: CASSPGTGLEKLFF. Filled out from reference TRBV19 and TRBJ1-4, the complete variable domain reads DGGITQSPKYLFRKEGQNVTLSCEQNLNHDAMYWYRQDPGQGLRLIYYSQIVNDFQKGDIAEGYSVSREKKESFPLTVTSAQKNPTAFYLCASSPGTGLEKLFFGSGTQLSVL.

The J gene is TRBJ1-5, the V gene TRBV4-1; possibly TRBD1 for D (5 bases). This CDR3 region has 19 residues. Germline V gene sequence: CDR1 MGHRA, CDR2 YSYEKL. The V end lost 0 bases, the J end lost 0 bases, and 18 bases lay between the germline ends. The DNA of the CDR3 is TGCGCCAGCAGCCAAGATCTCACAGGCAACGCTTATAGCAATCAGCCCCAGCATTTT. It encodes CASSQDLTGNAYSNQPQHF.

This chain uses TRBV6-5 with TRBJ1-2; D not certain. V lost 6 bases to trimming and J lost 5 bases, with 16 bases between them. CDR3 size: 14 residues. Looked up from germline, CDR1 is MNHEY and CDR2 is SVGAGI. The CDR3 is CASSRGGAGYGYTF. CDR3 coding DNA: TGTGCCAGCAGCCGCGGTGGCGCGGGATATGGCTACACCTTC.

This rearrangement joins TRBV19 to TRBJ2-3; D may match TRBD1 or TRBD2 (6 bases each). CDR1 and CDR2 (germline): LNHDA, SQIVND (reference sequence). The CDR3 covers 16 residues. V was clipped by 5 bases and J by 4 bases, with 19 bases between them. The CDR3 DNA is TGTGCCAGTAGTCGTTCGGGGGCCCGACTGGCAGATACGCAGTATTTT. Residues: CASSRSGARLADTQYF.

This rearrangement joins TRBV7-2 to TRBJ2-7; 10 bases match TRBD1. Germline-derived CDR1 and CDR2 are SGHTA and FQGNSA. V lost 5 bases to trimming and J lost 5 bases; unmatched junction nucleotides: 9. The CDR3 extends over 15 amino acids. CDR3 sequence (DNA): TGTGCCAGCAGCCCCTCCGGGACAGGGGTCAACGAGCAGTACTTC. It is translated as CASSPSGTGVNEQYF.

This clone was observed once. The chain links TRBV7-7 to TRBJ2-1, with 7 bases that match TRBD2. V lost 0 bases and J lost 10; bases outside the gene matches: 3. The CDR3 has 13 residues. The V gene's germline CDR1 is SSHAT and CDR2 FNYEAQ (reference sequence). The DNA for the CDR3 is TGTGCCAGCAGCTTAGCGGGAGGGAAAGAGCAGTTCTTC. This sequence encodes CASSLAGGKEQFF.

The rearrangement uses TRBV10-3 and TRBJ1-1, with 7 bases aligning to TRBD1. Germline CDR1 reads ENHRY; CDR2 reads SYGVKD. The CDR3 extends over 15 amino acids. Trimming took 6 bases from V and 0 from J; bases not matched to a gene: 7. Here the CDR3 DNA reads TGTGCCATCAGAGCGGAACAGGGGTTGAACACTGAAGCTTTCTTT. It encodes CAIRAEQGLNTEAFF.

V is TRBV19 and J is TRBJ2-4; possibly TRBD2 for D (7 bases). The CDR3 covers 15 residues. The germline gives CDR1 LNHDA, CDR2 SQIVND (reference sequence). V gave up 7 bases and J gave up 1 base, with 14 bases separating them. CDR3 nucleotide sequence: TGTGCCAGTACTGGGGGGGCACTGGCCAAAAACATTCAGTACTTC. It yields the protein CASTGGALAKNIQYF. Using reference TRBV19 and TRBJ2-4 for the parts outside the CDR3, the full variable domain is DGGITQSPKYLFRKEGQNVTLSCEQNLNHDAMYWYRQDPGQGLRLIYYSQIVNDFQKGDIAEGYSVSREKKESFPLTVTSAQKNPTAFYLCASTGGALAKNIQYFGAGTRLSVL.

The CDR3 sequence: CASSPQGGLPNEQFF. CDR3 bases: TGTGCCAGCAGCCCCCAGGGGGGCCTACCCAATGAGCAGTTCTTC. V gene TRBV7-2 combines with J gene TRBJ2-1, with a weak D call TRBD1 (7 bases). The CDR3 consists of 15 residues. The germline gives CDR1 SGHTA, CDR2 FQGNSA. Deletions cut 5 bases from V and 6 bases from J, with 17 bases between.